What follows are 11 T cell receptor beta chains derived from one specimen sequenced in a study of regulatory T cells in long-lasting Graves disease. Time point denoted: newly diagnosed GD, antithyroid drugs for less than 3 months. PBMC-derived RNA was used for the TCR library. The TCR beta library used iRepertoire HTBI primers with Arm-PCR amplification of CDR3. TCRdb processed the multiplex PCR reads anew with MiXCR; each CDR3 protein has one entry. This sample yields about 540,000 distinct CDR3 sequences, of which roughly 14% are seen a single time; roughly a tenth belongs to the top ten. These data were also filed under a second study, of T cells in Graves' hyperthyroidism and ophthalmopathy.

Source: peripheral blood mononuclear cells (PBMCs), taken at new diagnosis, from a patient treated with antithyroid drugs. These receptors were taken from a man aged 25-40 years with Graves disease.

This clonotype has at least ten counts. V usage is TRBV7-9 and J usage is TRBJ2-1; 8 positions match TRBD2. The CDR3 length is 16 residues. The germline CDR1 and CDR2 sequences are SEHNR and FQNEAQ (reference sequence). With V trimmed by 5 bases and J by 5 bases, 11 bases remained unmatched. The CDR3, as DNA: TGTGCCAGCAGCCACGGGGGGGGGTCGAACAACAATGAGCAGTTCTTC. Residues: CASSHGGGSNNNEQFF.

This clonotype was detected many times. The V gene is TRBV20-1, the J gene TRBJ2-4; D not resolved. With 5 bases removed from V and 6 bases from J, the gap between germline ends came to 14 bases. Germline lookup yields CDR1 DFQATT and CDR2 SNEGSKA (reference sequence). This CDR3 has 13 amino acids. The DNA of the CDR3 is TGCAGTGCTTCCTCCCCGGTCGGAAACATTCAGTACTTC. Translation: CSASSPVGNIQYF.

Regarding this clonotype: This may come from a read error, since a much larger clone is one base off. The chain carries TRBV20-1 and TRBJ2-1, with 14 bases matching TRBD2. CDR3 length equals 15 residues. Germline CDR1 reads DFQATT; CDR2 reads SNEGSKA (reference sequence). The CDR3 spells CGARTSGRRDNEQFF. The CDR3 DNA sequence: TGCGGTGCTCGGACTAGCGGGAGGAGGGACAATGAGCAGTTCTTC.

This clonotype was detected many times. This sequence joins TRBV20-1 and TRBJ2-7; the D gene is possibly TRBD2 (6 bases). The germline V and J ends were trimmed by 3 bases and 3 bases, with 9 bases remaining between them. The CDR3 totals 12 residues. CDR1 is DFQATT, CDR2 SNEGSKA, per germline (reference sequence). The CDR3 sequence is CSARSDYYEQYF. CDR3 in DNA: TGCAGTGCTAGGTCGGACTACTACGAGCAGTACTTC.

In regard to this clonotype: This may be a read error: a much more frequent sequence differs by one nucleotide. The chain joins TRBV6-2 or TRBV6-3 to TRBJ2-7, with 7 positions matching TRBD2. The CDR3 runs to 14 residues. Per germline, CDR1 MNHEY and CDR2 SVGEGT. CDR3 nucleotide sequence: TGTGTCAGCTCGCTAGCGGTGCTATCCTACGAGCAGTACTTC. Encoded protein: CVSSLAVLSYEQYF.

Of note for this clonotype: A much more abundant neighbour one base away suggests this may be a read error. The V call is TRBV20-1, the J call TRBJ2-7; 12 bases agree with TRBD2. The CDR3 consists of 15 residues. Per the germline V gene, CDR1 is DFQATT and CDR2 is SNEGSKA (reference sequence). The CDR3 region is CSASPRTSGNYERYF. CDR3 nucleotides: TGCAGTGCTAGCCCCAGGACTAGCGGGAACTACGAGCGGTACTTC.

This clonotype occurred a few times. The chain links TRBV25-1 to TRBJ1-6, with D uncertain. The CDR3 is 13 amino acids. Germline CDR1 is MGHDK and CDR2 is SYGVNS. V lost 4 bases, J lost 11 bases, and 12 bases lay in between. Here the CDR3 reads CASSAGKPTPLHF. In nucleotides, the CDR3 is TGTGCCAGCAGTGCCGGAAAGCCGACACCCCTCCACTTT.

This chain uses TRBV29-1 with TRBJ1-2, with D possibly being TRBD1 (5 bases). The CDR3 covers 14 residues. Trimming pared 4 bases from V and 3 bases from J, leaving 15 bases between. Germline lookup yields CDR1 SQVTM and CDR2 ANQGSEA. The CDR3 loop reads CSVVRAQGDYGYTF. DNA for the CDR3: TGCAGCGTTGTTAGGGCGCAAGGGGACTATGGCTACACCTTC. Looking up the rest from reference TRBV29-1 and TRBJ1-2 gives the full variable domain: SAVISQKPSRDICQRGTSLTIQCQVDSQVTMMFWYRQQPGQSLTLIATANQGSEATYESGFVIDKFPISRPNLTFSTLTVSNMSPEDSSIYLCSVVRAQGDYGYTFGSGTRLTVV.

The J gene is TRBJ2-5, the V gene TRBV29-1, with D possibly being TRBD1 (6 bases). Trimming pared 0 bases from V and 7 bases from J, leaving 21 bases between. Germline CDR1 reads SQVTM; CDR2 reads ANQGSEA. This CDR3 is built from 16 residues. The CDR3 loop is CSVEDYRDLGSRTQYF. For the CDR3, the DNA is TGCAGCGTTGAAGACTACAGGGATTTGGGCTCTCGGACCCAGTACTTC.

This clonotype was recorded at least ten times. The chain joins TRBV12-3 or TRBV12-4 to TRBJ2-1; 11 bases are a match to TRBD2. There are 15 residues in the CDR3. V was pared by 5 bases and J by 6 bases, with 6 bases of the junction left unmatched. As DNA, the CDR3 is TGTGCCAGCAGTCCTCTAGCGGGAGGAAGCAATGAGCAGTTCTTC. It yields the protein CASSPLAGGSNEQFF.

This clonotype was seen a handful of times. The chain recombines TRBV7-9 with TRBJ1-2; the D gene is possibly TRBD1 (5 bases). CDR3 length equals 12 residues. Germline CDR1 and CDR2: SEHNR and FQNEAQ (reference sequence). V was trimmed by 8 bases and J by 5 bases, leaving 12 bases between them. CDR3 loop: CASGQGGYGYTF. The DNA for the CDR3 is TGTGCCAGCGGCCAGGGCGGGTATGGCTACACCTTC.